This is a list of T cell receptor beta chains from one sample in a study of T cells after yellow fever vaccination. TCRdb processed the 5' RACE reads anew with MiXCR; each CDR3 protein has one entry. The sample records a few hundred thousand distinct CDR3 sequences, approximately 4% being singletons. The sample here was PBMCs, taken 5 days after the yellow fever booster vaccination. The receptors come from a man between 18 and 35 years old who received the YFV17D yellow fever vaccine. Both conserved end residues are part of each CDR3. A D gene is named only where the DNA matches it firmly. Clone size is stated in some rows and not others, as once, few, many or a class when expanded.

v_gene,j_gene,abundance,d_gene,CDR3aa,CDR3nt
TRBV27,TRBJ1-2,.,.,CASSTATGRDYGYTF,TGTGCCAGCAGTACCGCCACTGGGAGGGACTATGGCTACACCTTC
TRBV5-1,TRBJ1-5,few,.,CASSPGLRSNQPQHF,TGCGCCAGCAGCCCGGGACTCAGGAGCAATCAGCCCCAGCATTTT
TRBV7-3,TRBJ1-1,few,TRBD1,CASSPLDRGLPTEAFF,TGTGCCAGCAGCCCGTTGGACAGGGGGTTGCCGACTGAAGCTTTCTTT
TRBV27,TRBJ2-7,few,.,CASSRIGGREQYF,TGTGCCAGCAGTCGGATCGGGGGACGCGAGCAGTACTTC
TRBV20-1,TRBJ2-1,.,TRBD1,CSANTPLRGRYNEQFF,TGCAGTGCCAATACCCCTTTGAGGGGGCGATACAATGAGCAGTTCTTC
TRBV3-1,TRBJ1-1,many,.,CASSQAGGTEAFF,TGTGCCAGCAGCCAAGCCGGGGGGACTGAAGCTTTCTTT
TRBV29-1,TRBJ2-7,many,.,CSVEGQGSGSYEQYF,TGCAGCGTTGAAGGTCAGGGTTCAGGAAGTTACGAGCAGTACTTC
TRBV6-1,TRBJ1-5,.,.,CASSEARGSYQPQHF,TGTGCCAGCAGTGAAGCGCGGGGCAGTTATCAGCCCCAGCATTTT
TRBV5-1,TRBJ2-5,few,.,CASSLGEDSFGRETQYF,TGCGCCAGCAGCTTGGGGGAGGACAGTTTCGGCCGGGAGACCCAGTACTTC
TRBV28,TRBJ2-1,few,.,CASSSRPGHGGIYNEQFF,TGTGCCAGCAGCTCCCGCCCGGGACATGGGGGGATCTACAATGAGCAGTTCTTC
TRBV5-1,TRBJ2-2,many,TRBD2,CASIPGSGGNTGELFF,TGCGCCAGCATCCCAGGTAGCGGGGGAAACACCGGGGAGCTGTTTTTT
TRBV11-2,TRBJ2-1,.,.,CASSPGAFGYNEQFF,TGTGCCAGCAGCCCAGGGGCTTTCGGCTACAATGAGCAGTTCTTC
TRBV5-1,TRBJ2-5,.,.,CASRGQTQETQYF,TGCGCCAGCAGAGGCCAGACTCAAGAGACCCAGTACTTC
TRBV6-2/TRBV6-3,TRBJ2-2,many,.,CASSYMHLAGELFF,TGTGCCAGCAGTTACATGCACCTGGCCGGGGAGCTGTTTTTT
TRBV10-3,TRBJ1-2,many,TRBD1,CASGTGENYGYTF,TGTGCCAGCGGGACAGGGGAAAACTATGGCTACACCTTC
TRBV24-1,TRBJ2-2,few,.,CATSDFAGTNTGELFF,TGTGCCACCAGTGATTTCGCGGGTACGAACACCGGGGAGCTGTTTTTT
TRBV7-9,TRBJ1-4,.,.,CASSPTGRNNEKLFF,TGTGCCAGCAGCCCAACGGGACGGAATAATGAAAAACTGTTTTTT
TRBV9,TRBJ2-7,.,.,CASSVGISGEQYF,TGTGCCAGCAGCGTTGGGATCTCGGGCGAGCAGTACTTC
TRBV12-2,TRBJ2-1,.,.,CASRPRPSQWWDEQFF,TGTGCAAGTCGCCCACGACCGTCACAGTGGTGGGATGAGCAGTTCTTC
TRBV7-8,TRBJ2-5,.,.,CASSLVWSKETQYF,TGTGCCAGCAGCTTAGTGTGGTCAAAAGAGACCCAGTACTTC
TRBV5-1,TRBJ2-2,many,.,CASSAGPGTEAGELFF,TGCGCCAGCAGCGCCGGTCCCGGGACGGAAGCCGGGGAGCTGTTTTTT
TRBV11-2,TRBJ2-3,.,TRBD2,CASRKALGLAGGEDTQYF,TGTGCCAGCAGAAAGGCGTTGGGACTAGCGGGGGGCGAAGATACGCAGTATTTT
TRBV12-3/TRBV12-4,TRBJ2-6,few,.,CASSRDRGSGANVLTF,TGTGCCAGCAGTCGGGACCGCGGCTCTGGGGCCAACGTCCTGACTTTC
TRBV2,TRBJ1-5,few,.,CASRPRVGNQPQHF,TGTGCCAGCAGACCCAGGGTTGGCAATCAGCCCCAGCATTTT
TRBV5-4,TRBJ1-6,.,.,CASSPVQGPLGSPLHF,TGTGCCAGCAGCCCGGTTCAGGGGCCCCTTGGGTCACCCCTCCACTTT
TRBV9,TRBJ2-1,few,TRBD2,CASSVVSAGGQGEQFF,TGTGCCAGCAGCGTAGTCTCAGCGGGGGGGCAGGGTGAGCAGTTCTTC
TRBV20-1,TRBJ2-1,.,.,CSARTNSYNEQFF,TGCAGTGCTAGAACTAACAGCTACAATGAGCAGTTCTTC
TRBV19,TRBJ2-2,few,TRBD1,CASSQGDDTGELFF,TGTGCCAGTAGTCAGGGGGACGACACCGGGGAGCTGTTTTTT
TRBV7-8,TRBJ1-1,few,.,CASSPDPGANTEAFF,TGTGCCAGCAGCCCCGACCCGGGGGCGAACACTGAAGCTTTCTTT
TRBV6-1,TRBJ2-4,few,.,CASSPITLQNIQYF,TGTGCCAGCAGTCCAATAACCTTGCAAAACATTCAGTACTTC
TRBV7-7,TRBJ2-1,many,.,CASSYTLGNEQFF,TGTGCTAGCAGTTATACCTTGGGAAATGAGCAGTTCTTC
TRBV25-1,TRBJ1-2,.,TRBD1,CASSDSLSGPRGNYGYTF,TGTGCCAGCAGTGATTCCCTATCGGGACCCAGGGGGAACTATGGCTACACCTTC
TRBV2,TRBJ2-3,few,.,CASSEKFLPRAPTDTQYF,TGTGCCAGCAGTGAAAAGTTCCTTCCCAGGGCCCCCACAGATACGCAGTATTTT
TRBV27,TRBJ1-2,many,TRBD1,CASSQTGEVNYGYTF,TGTGCCAGCAGTCAAACAGGGGAGGTTAACTATGGCTACACCTTC
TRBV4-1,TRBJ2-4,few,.,CASSQGWGTVAKNIQYF,TGCGCCAGCAGCCAGGGTTGGGGGACTGTGGCCAAAAACATTCAGTACTTC
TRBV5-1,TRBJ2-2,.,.,CASSLTGPGELFF,TGCGCCAGCAGCTTGACCGGGCCGGGGGAGCTGTTTTTT
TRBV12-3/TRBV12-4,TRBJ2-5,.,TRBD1,CASSLGTGATETQYF,TGTGCCAGCAGTTTGGGGACAGGGGCGACAGAGACCCAGTACTTC
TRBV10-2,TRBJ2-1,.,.,CASGHPRVYNEQFF,TGCGCCAGCGGCCACCCCAGGGTTTACAATGAGCAGTTCTTC
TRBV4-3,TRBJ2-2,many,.,CASSQDVGRGAGELFF,TGCGCCAGCAGCCAAGATGTGGGGCGTGGGGCCGGGGAGCTGTTTTTT
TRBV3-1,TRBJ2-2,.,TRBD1,CASRQQGGATSGELFF,TGTGCCAGCAGGCAACAGGGGGGCGCAACTTCCGGGGAGCTGTTTTTT
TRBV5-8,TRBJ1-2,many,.,CASSLGGSGLGFGYTF,TGTGCCAGCAGCTTGGGCGGGAGCGGATTGGGTTTTGGCTACACCTTC
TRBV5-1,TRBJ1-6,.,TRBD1,CASSATPGQGVWNSPLHF,TGCGCCAGCAGCGCAACTCCGGGACAGGGGGTTTGGAATTCACCCCTCCACTTT
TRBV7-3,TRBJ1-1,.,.,CASSLTFAGGTEAFF,TGTGCCAGCAGCTTAACGTTCGCAGGCGGGACTGAAGCTTTCTTT
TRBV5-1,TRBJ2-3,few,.,CASSLGGTELMDTQYF,TGCGCCAGCAGCTTGGGAGGAACGGAGTTGATGGATACGCAGTATTTT
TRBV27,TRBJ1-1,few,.,CASSIRVGLSTEAFF,TGTGCCAGCAGTATCAGGGTTGGGCTTAGCACTGAAGCTTTCTTT
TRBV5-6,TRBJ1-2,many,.,CASSLQRYGYTF,TGTGCCAGCAGCCTCCAGCGCTATGGCTACACCTTC
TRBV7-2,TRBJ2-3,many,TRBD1,CASSLRLWDRNTDTQYF,TGTGCCAGCAGCTTACGATTATGGGACAGAAACACAGATACGCAGTATTTT
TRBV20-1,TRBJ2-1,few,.,CSAFEPGGRNEQFF,TGCAGTGCTTTCGAGCCGGGGGGCCGCAATGAGCAGTTCTTC
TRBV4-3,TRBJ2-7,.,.,CASSRDRQNYEQYF,TGCGCCAGCAGCCGAGATCGACAGAACTACGAGCAGTACTTC
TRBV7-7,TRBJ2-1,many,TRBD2,CASSSGTSGMGEQFF,TGTGCTAGCAGCTCAGGGACTAGCGGGATGGGTGAGCAGTTCTTC
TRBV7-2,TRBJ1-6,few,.,CASSPGTANLNSPLHF,TGTGCCAGCAGCCCGGGGACTGCCAACCTCAATTCACCCCTCCACTTT
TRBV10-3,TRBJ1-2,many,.,CAISEFNYGYTF,TGTGCCATCAGTGAGTTTAACTATGGCTACACCTTC
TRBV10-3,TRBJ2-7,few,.,CAISSSGGDYEQYF,TGTGCCATCAGCTCTTCAGGGGGGGACTACGAGCAGTACTTC
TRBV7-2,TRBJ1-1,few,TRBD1,CASSLRPKGQPTSHLPEAFF,TGTGCCAGCAGCTTAAGGCCAAAGGGACAGCCTACCTCACATCTACCAGAAGCTTTCTTT
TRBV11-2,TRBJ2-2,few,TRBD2,CASSLPSSAGPNTGELFF,TGTGCCAGCAGCTTACCCTCCTCAGCGGGGCCCAACACCGGGGAGCTGTTTTTT
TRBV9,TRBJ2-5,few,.,CASSVTPQETQYF,TGTGCCAGCAGCGTAACCCCACAAGAGACCCAGTACTTC
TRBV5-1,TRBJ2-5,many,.,CASSWNREGDQETQYF,TGCGCCAGCAGCTGGAACAGGGAGGGGGACCAAGAGACCCAGTACTTC